The 15 T cell receptor beta chains in this list originate from one sample, sequenced in a study of T cells in localized non-small cell lung cancer. Measured with immunoSEQ multiplex PCR; TCRdb has only the in-frame clones, and not every one. This sample has fewer than 3,000 clones; about 25% occur once, and the top ten carry around 5.8%. The source was lung tumor tissue, collected before any cancer treatment. The receptors come from a woman aged 40-70 years with stage I lung adenocarcinoma.

The V gene is TRBV6-8, the J gene TRBJ2-7; 11 positions match TRBD2. CDR1 and CDR2 from the germline V gene are MNHGY and SAAAGT. The CDR3 sequence is 15 residues long. V lost 5 bases and J lost 3; bases outside the gene matches: 6. CDR3 residues: CASSRLAGSIYEQYF. In DNA form, the CDR3 reads TGTGCCAGCAGTCGACTAGCGGGGTCTATCTACGAGCAGTACTTC.

This clone appeared a few times. J is TRBJ1-1 and V is TRBV9; no clear D. This CDR3 comprises 12 residues. Trimming removed 4 bases at V and 4 bases at J, with 8 bases between. CDR1 SGDLS and CDR2 YYNGEE come from the germline V gene. CDR3 sequence (DNA): TGTGCCAGCAGCTTCCCCATCACTGAAGCTTTCTTT. This encodes CASSFPITEAFF.

The rearrangement uses TRBV11-3 and TRBJ2-1; D call uncertain. The length of the CDR3 is 14 residues. The germline V gene encodes CDR1 SGHNT and CDR2 YENEEA. The V end lost 2 bases, the J end lost 4 bases, and 9 bases lay between the germline ends. CDR3 sequence (DNA): TGTGCCAGCAGCTTAAACCGGAATTACAATGAGCAGTTCTTC. It yields the protein CASSLNRNYNEQFF.

The V gene is TRBV19, the J gene TRBJ2-1, with 7 positions matching TRBD1. V lost 5 bases and J lost 2; bases outside the gene matches: 9. The CDR3 spans 16 residues. Germline CDR1 is LNHDA and CDR2 is SQIVND (reference sequence). CDR3 sequence reads: CASSPRRRGPYNEQFF. The CDR3 nucleotides are TGTGCCAGTAGTCCCCGAAGAAGGGGGCCCTACAATGAGCAGTTCTTC.

The V gene is TRBV18, the J gene TRBJ2-6, with D unresolved. V shed 4 bases and J shed 0 bases, with 13 bases lying between them. In germline, CDR1 is KGHSH, CDR2 LQKENI. The CDR3 extends over 17 amino acids. The CDR3 sequence: CASSRYDFGSGANVLTF. For the CDR3, the DNA is TGTGCCAGCTCACGATACGATTTCGGCTCTGGGGCCAACGTCCTGACTTTC.

The rearrangement uses TRBV18 and TRBJ2-5, with D possibly matching TRBD1 (6 bases). Germline-derived CDR1 and CDR2 are KGHSH and LQKENI. The CDR3 covers 17 residues. Trimming removed 1 base at V and 5 bases at J, with 20 bases between. The CDR3 region is CASSPQTGLGWMETQYF. DNA of the CDR3: TGTGCCAGCTCACCACAAACAGGGTTAGGTTGGATGGAGACCCAGTACTTC.

V is TRBV23-1 and J is TRBJ1-1; D possibly corresponds to TRBD1 (6 bases). TRBV23-1 is known as an ORF, though its function is uncertain. The CDR3 is 13 amino acids. The V and J ends lost 6 bases and 8 bases respectively, with 16 bases between them. The CDR3: CASSLSPGQEAFF. DNA for the CDR3: TGCGCCAGCAGCTTGAGCCCAGGACAGGAAGCTTTCTTT.

The sample holds a few counts of this clone. This chain uses TRBV9 with TRBJ2-1; 10 bases fit TRBD2. Germline-derived CDR1 and CDR2 are SGDLS and YYNGEE. The ends lost 5 bases at V and 1 base at J; junction bases unmatched: 9. The CDR3 runs 17 residues. The CDR3 sequence: CASSVYGLAASYNEQFF. DNA for the CDR3: TGTGCCAGCAGTGTATACGGACTAGCGGCTTCCTACAATGAGCAGTTCTTC.

This clone has more than one count but fewer than ten. V is TRBV6-8 and J is TRBJ2-7; D perhaps matches TRBD1 (6 bases). The CDR3 is 16 residues long. Trimming removed 2 bases from V and 0 bases from J, with 14 bases in between. Germline V lookup: CDR1 MNHGY, CDR2 SAAAGT. CDR3 coding DNA: TGTGCCAGCAGTTACAAAAGCCCGGGACACTCCTACGAGCAGTACTTC. Amino acids: CASSYKSPGHSYEQYF.

In its sample, this clone was seen many times. This rearrangement joins TRBV11-3 to TRBJ1-2; D gene unclear. Germline V CDR1 and CDR2: SGHNT, YENEEA. The V end lost 3 bases, the J end lost 0 bases, and 8 bases lay between the germline ends. The CDR3 length is 14 residues. The CDR3, as DNA: TGTGCCAGCAGCTTTCAGGCAACTAACTATGGCTACACCTTC. Translating gives CASSFQATNYGYTF.

V is TRBV6-8 and J is TRBJ2-3; 10 nucleotides line up with TRBD2. Germline CDR1 and CDR2: MNHGY and SAAAGT. Trimming cost V 2 bases and J 2 bases; bases outside gene matches: 7. This CDR3 has 17 residues. The DNA for the CDR3 is TGTGCCAGCAGTTACGGACTAGCGGCCCAACACACAGATACGCAGTATTTT. This gives the protein CASSYGLAAQHTDTQYF.

This clone was detected only a few times. The chain employs TRBV11-3 and TRBJ2-2, with a tentative D call TRBD1 (6 bases). This CDR3 region has 14 residues. Trimming removed 6 bases from V and 3 bases from J, with 11 bases in between. CDR1 is SGHNT, CDR2 YENEEA, per germline. The CDR3 loop reads CASRQDSHTGELFF. The CDR3 nucleotides are TGTGCCAGCAGACAGGACAGTCACACCGGGGAGCTGTTTTTT. The whole variable domain, remainder taken from reference TRBV11-3 and TRBJ2-2, is EAGVVQSPRYKIIEKKQPVAFWCNPISGHNTLYWYLQNLGQGPELLIRYENEEAVDDSQLPKDRFSAERLKGVDSTLKIQPAELGDSAVYLCASRQDSHTGELFFGEGSRLTVL.

This clone showed up just a few times. This chain uses TRBV6-8 with TRBJ2-7; 7 bases are a match to TRBD2. The CDR3 has 14 amino acids. The germline CDR1 and CDR2 sequences are MNHGY and SAAAGT. The V and J ends lost 10 bases and 0 bases, in that order; junction bases with no gene match: 9. The CDR3, as DNA: TGTGCCATCAGGGAGGGGACTTACTCCTACGAGCAGTACTTC. It specifies CAIREGTYSYEQYF.

The rearrangement uses TRBV28 and TRBJ1-1, with D possibly TRBD1 on 5 matching bases. Germline V lookup: CDR1 MDHEN, CDR2 SYDVKM. The CDR3 is 12 residues long. V gave up 8 bases and J gave up 4 bases, with 11 bases separating them. DNA of the CDR3: TGTGCCAGCCGGGGGGGAGGCACTGAAGCTTTCTTT. Its protein is CASRGGGTEAFF. Using reference TRBV28 and TRBJ1-1 for the parts outside the CDR3, the full variable domain is DVKVTQSSRYLVKRTGEKVFLECVQDMDHENMFWYRQDPGLGLRLIYFSYDVKMKEKGDIPEGYSVSREKKERFSLILESASTNQTSMYLCASRGGGTEAFFGQGTRLTVV.

This clone was detected only a few times. The chain links TRBV30 to TRBJ2-2, with D maybe TRBD2 (5 bases). The CDR3 covers 16 residues. In germline, CDR1 is GTSNPN, CDR2 SVGIG (reference sequence). V lost 1 base, J lost 1 base, and 13 bases lay in between. CDR3 sequence (DNA): TGTGCCTGGAGTGGGGTCGCGGGTCTGAACACCGGGGAGCTGTTTTTT. This gives the protein CAWSGVAGLNTGELFF.